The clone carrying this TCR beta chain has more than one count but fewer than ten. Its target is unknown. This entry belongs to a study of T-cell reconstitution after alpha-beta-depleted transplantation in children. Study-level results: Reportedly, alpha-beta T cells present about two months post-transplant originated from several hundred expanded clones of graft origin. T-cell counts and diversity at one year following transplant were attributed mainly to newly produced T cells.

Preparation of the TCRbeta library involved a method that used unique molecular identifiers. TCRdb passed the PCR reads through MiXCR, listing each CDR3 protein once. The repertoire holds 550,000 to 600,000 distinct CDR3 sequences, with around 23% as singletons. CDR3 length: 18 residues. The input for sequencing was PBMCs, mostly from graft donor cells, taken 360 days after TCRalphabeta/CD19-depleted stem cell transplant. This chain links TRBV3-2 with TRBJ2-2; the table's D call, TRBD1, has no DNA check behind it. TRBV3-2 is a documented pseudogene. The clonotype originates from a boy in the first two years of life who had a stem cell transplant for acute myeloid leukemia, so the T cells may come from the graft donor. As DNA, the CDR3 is TGTGCCAGCAGCCAAAACTTGAGGGGGACGTTCGACACCGGGGAGCTGTTTTTT. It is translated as CASSQNLRGTFDTGELFF.